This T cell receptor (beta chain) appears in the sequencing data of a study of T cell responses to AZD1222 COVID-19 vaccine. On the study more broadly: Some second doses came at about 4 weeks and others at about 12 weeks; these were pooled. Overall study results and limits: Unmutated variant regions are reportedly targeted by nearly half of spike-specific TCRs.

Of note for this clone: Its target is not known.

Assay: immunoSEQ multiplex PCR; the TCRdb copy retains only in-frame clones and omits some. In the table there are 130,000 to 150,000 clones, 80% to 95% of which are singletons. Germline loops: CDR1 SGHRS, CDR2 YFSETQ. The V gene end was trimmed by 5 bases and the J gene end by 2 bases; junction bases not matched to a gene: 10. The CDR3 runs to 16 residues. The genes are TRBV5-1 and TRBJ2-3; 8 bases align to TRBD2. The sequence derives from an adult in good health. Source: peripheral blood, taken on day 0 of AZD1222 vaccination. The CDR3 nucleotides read TGCGCCAGCAGGTTCGACTTAGCGGGAAACACAGATACGCAGTATTTT. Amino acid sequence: CASRFDLAGNTDTQYF.